The 6 T cell receptor beta chains given below trace back to one sample, sequenced in a study of regulatory T cells in long-lasting Graves disease. Relying on iRepertoire HTBI primers and Arm-PCR of CDR3 regions, the team built TCR beta libraries. TCRdb reanalysed the multiplex PCR reads using MiXCR and keeps one entry per CDR3 protein. The sample holds a few hundred thousand distinct CDR3 sequences, about 16% seen once. Time point described: newly diagnosed GD, antithyroid drugs for less than 3 months. RNA from PBMCs was the source of the TCR library. The sample was also linked to a second study, of T cells in Graves' hyperthyroidism and ophthalmopathy.

The sequences come from peripheral blood mononuclear cells (PBMCs), collected at new diagnosis, from a patient treated with antithyroid drugs. Receptor source: a woman younger than 30 with Graves disease.

This clonotype was seen a handful of times. The chain carries TRBV12-3 or TRBV12-4 and TRBJ2-1; no reliable D call. The V end was cut by 1 base, the J end by 2 bases, with 9 bases between. The CDR3 covers 15 residues. The CDR3, as DNA: TGTGCCAGCAGTTTAGACAGTGTCGCCTACAATGAGCAGTTCTTC. It specifies CASSLDSVAYNEQFF.

The chain uses TRBV10-2 and TRBJ1-5; D is uncertain. Germline values: CDR1 WSHSY, CDR2 SAAADI. With 4 bases removed from V and 6 bases from J, the gap between germline ends came to 13 bases. The CDR3 is 14 amino acids. This chain's CDR3 is CASSVGSGGQPQHF. The CDR3 coding sequence is TGCGCCAGCAGTGTAGGGTCGGGCGGTCAGCCCCAGCATTTT.

The chain is built from TRBV5-6 and TRBJ1-3; possible D gene TRBD1, 6 bases. There are 17 residues in the CDR3. V lost 0 bases and J lost 3, with 16 bases in between. Germline CDR1 is SGHDT and CDR2 is YYEEEE. For the CDR3, the DNA is TGTGCCAGCAGCTTGGCCGTTGCAGGGGCGCGTGGAAACACCATATATTTT. This codes for CASSLAVAGARGNTIYF.

This clonotype was recorded many times. This chain links TRBV9 with TRBJ2-5; D is ambiguous. The V and J ends lost 4 bases and 1 base respectively, with 8 bases between them. CDR3 length: 13 amino acids. Germline CDR1 and CDR2: SGDLS and YYNGEE. CDR3 in amino acids: CASSPKAQETQYF. The CDR3 DNA reads as TGTGCCAGCAGCCCCAAGGCCCAAGAGACCCAGTACTTC.

This clonotype came up a few times. J is TRBJ1-1 and V is TRBV7-9; D not certain. The CDR3 extends over 14 amino acids. CDR1 is SEHNR, CDR2 FQNEAQ, per germline (reference sequence). V lost 3 bases, J lost 0 bases, and 8 bases lay in between. CDR3 DNA: TGTGCCAGCAGCTTGTTTCCTGTGAACACTGAAGCTTTCTTT. Amino acids: CASSLFPVNTEAFF.

At least ten counts were recorded for this clonotype. V is TRBV11-2 and J is TRBJ1-6, with D unclear. The length of the CDR3 is 13 residues. CDR1 and CDR2 from the germline V gene are SGHAT and FQNNGV. V lost 5 bases to trimming and J lost 9 bases, with 11 bases between them. The CDR3 DNA reads TGTGCCAGCAGCACCCTGGGGATTTCACCCCTCCACTTT. Translation gives CASSTLGISPLHF.